A selection of T cell receptor beta chains follows, all from one sample in a study of long-term antiretroviral therapy in people with HIV. Sequenced by immunoSEQ multiplex PCR; TCRdb stores in-frame clones only, minus some. The top ten clones hold roughly 3.2% of a sample with 30,000 to 35,000 clones, roughly three quarters of them seen once. This material consisted of unsorted PBMCs, taken 1.9 years after starting antiretroviral therapy. The receptors shown here come from a man between 18 and 29 years old with HIV. The CDR3 runs from the conserved cysteine through the conserved F or W. A D gene is named only where the DNA matches it firmly. Rows give clone size only sometimes, using once, few, many, or a class for an expanded clone.

TGTGCCAGCAGTCAAACAAGCAATCAGCCCCAGCATTTT | CASSQTSNQPQHF | TRBJ1-5 | 13 | . | TRBV7-3 | .
TGTGCCAGCAGCTTAGTGGGCAGGGTGAGCTCCTACAATGAGCAGTTCTTC | CASSLVGRVSSYNEQFF | TRBJ2-1 | 17 | . | TRBV7-8 | .
TGTGCCAGCCGTTCCGGGTTTTTGAACACTGAAGCTTTCTTT | CASRSGFLNTEAFF | TRBJ1-1 | 14 | . | TRBV27 | .
TGCGCCAGCAGCTCATCGTACGGCTACACCTTC | CASSSSYGYTF | TRBJ1-2 | 11 | . | TRBV5-1 | few
TGCGCCAGCAGGGAAGGTGGTCTAGCGGGGGGCACAGATACGCAGTATTTT | CASREGGLAGGTDTQYF | TRBJ2-3 | 17 | TRBD2 | TRBV4-1 | .
TGTGCCAGCAGCCAGGGACTAGCGGGGGGGACAGGGGAGACCCAGTACTTC | CASSQGLAGGTGETQYF | TRBJ2-5 | 17 | TRBD2 | TRBV5-4 | once
TGTGCCAGCACCCTGCAGGCGAGCAAAAACATTCAGTACTTC | CASTLQASKNIQYF | TRBJ2-4 | 14 | . | TRBV11-2 | .
TGCGCCAGCAGCCCGGGGAGCGGGGCAGGGAGTGGCTACACCTTC | CASSPGSGAGSGYTF | TRBJ1-2 | 15 | . | TRBV5-1 | .
TGTGCCAGCAGTGACCCCAGGGATGACGCTAGCACAGATACGCAGTATTTT | CASSDPRDDASTDTQYF | TRBJ2-3 | 17 | . | TRBV2 | .
TGCGCCAGCAGCTTGGGTAGCACAGGGGGAGAGACCCAGTACTTC | CASSLGSTGGETQYF | TRBJ2-5 | 15 | TRBD1 | TRBV5-1 | .
TGTGCCAGCAGCTTACAGACGGACAATCAGCCCCAGCATTTT | CASSLQTDNQPQHF | TRBJ1-5 | 14 | . | TRBV11-2 | .
TGTGCCAGCAGCTTGGATGTGAGTTCCTCTGAAGCTTTCTTT | CASSLDVSSSEAFF | TRBJ1-1 | 14 | . | TRBV5-4 | .
TGTGCCAGTAGTATAGAGACAGGGATCGACAATGAGCAGTTCTTC | CASSIETGIDNEQFF | TRBJ2-1 | 15 | TRBD1 | TRBV19 | .
TGTGCCAGCTCACCACGAGCAGGGGATCCGATCTTC | CASSPRAGDPIF | TRBJ2-1 | 12 | . | TRBV18 | few
TGTGCCAGCAGCGGCCAGGTTTTCGAAGCTTTCTTT | CASSGQVFEAFF | TRBJ1-1 | 12 | . | TRBV2 | .
TGTGCCAGCAATCCCGGGACAGGGGATGAGCAGTTCTTC | CASNPGTGDEQFF | TRBJ2-1 | 13 | TRBD1 | TRBV2 | .
TGTGCCAGTAGCACGTCGAGGGGAGTTCGAAACTATGGCTACACCTTC | CASSTSRGVRNYGYTF | TRBJ1-2 | 16 | . | TRBV19 | .
TGTGCCAGCAGCGGACAGGGCTACGAGCAGTACTTC | CASSGQGYEQYF | TRBJ2-7 | 12 | TRBD1 | TRBV14 | .
TGTGCCAGCAGCCAAGGTTCCGGCGATCGTCGGGGGGAGACCCAGTACTTC | CASSQGSGDRRGETQYF | TRBJ2-5 | 17 | . | TRBV4-2 | .
TGTGCCAGCAGCTCGGGACAGGGACATGAGACCCAGTACTTC | CASSSGQGHETQYF | TRBJ2-5 | 14 | TRBD1 | TRBV5-8 | .
TGTGCCAGCAGCGAGGACGGGAACACTGAAGCTTTCTTT | CASSEDGNTEAFF | TRBJ1-1 | 13 | . | TRBV2 | .
TGTGCCAGTCCCGACATCCGACAGGGCGGACAGCCCCAGCATTTT | CASPDIRQGGQPQHF | TRBJ1-5 | 15 | TRBD1 | TRBV19 | .
TGTGCCAGCGGTCACACTGAAGCTTTCTTT | CASGHTEAFF | TRBJ1-1 | 10 | . | TRBV6-5 | .
TGCGCCAGCAGCCCTGGACACTCAGGGGGCACAGATACGCAGTATTTT | CASSPGHSGGTDTQYF | TRBJ2-3 | 16 | . | TRBV5-1 | .
TGTGCCAGCGGCGGGCCGAGCTTTAAGAAGTATTTT | CASGGPSFKKYF | TRBJ2-3 | 12 | . | TRBV7-9 | .
TGTGCCAGCAGGGCAGGGGGTCTTAATGAAAAACTGTTTTTT | CASRAGGLNEKLFF | TRBJ1-4 | 14 | TRBD1 | TRBV28 | .
TGTGCCAGCAGTTTTATAATAGCGGGGGGAGCCTACGAGCAGTACTTC | CASSFIIAGGAYEQYF | TRBJ2-7 | 16 | TRBD2 | TRBV6-5 | .
TGTGCCAGCAGGAGTAGCGGGGGGATCACAGATACGCAGTATTTT | CASRSSGGITDTQYF | TRBJ2-3 | 15 | TRBD2 | TRBV28 | .
TGTGCCAGCAGCCATAGTGGCTCTGGAAACACCATATATTTT | CASSHSGSGNTIYF | TRBJ1-3 | 14 | . | TRBV5-4 | .
TGCGCCAGCAGCCAAGCAGGTAAAGGGGGCCTTAAGCAGTACTTC | CASSQAGKGGLKQYF | TRBJ2-7 | 15 | TRBD1 | TRBV4-1 | .
TGTGCCAGCAGTGACGACGAGGAGGGCTACACCTTC | CASSDDEEGYTF | TRBJ1-2 | 12 | . | TRBV6-4 | .
TGCAGCGTTGAAGATCTTATAGCGGGGGGTAATGAGCAGTTCTTC | CSVEDLIAGGNEQFF | TRBJ2-1 | 15 | TRBD2 | TRBV29-1 | .
TGTGCCAGCTCTCCATCAGGGGATCCCGGGGAGCTGTTTTTT | CASSPSGDPGELFF | TRBJ2-2 | 14 | . | TRBV18 | .
TGTGCCAGCAGCTCAGCGGGGGGCCTTTACAATGAGCAGTTCTTC | CASSSAGGLYNEQFF | TRBJ2-1 | 15 | TRBD2 | TRBV6-5 | .
TGTGCCACCAGCAGGCAACGGGACATGATCTACAATGAGCAGTTCTTC | CATSRQRDMIYNEQFF | TRBJ2-1 | 16 | . | TRBV15 | .
TGTGCCACTAAAACGGGGACAGGGGGCAGGATAACTGAAGCTTTCTTT | CATKTGTGGRITEAFF | TRBJ1-1 | 16 | TRBD1 | TRBV18 | once
TGTGCCAGCAGCAAGGGTGGGACCCAGTACTTC | CASSKGGTQYF | TRBJ2-5 | 11 | . | TRBV7-8 | .
TGTGCCAGCAGTTTATGGGGGGCTACGAACACCGGGGAGCTGTTTTTT | CASSLWGATNTGELFF | TRBJ2-2 | 16 | . | TRBV28 | .
TGTGCCAGCAGCCCCCGGGGGGGTACGCAGTATTTT | CASSPRGGTQYF | TRBJ2-3 | 12 | TRBD2 | TRBV7-9 | .
TGTGCCAGCAGAAAGACAGTGGGCAATCAGCCCCAGCATTTT | CASRKTVGNQPQHF | TRBJ1-5 | 14 | . | TRBV6-6 | .
TGTGCCAGCAGTTTATCGATGGCAGGGGGAAACACTGAAGCTTTCTTT | CASSLSMAGGNTEAFF | TRBJ1-1 | 16 | TRBD1 | TRBV27 | .
TGTGCCAGCAGTCTACGGGACAGGGATAATTCACCCCTCCACTTT | CASSLRDRDNSPLHF | TRBJ1-6 | 15 | TRBD1 | TRBV6-6 | .
TGCGCCAGCAGCTTGGGGACCACAGGGACCTATGGCTACACCTTC | CASSLGTTGTYGYTF | TRBJ1-2 | 15 | . | TRBV5-1 | few
TGTGCCAGCTCACCCGGGAGCCCAAATTGGACCATATATTTT | CASSPGSPNWTIYF | TRBJ1-3 | 14 | . | TRBV18 | .
TGTGCCAGCAGGAGCCCGGGGGACCCTACGCGCGGTACGCAGTATTTT | CASRSPGDPTRGTQYF | TRBJ2-3 | 16 | . | TRBV28 | .
TGTGCCAGCAGCCCTATGATAGGACAGGGGGACTATGGCTACACCTTC | CASSPMIGQGDYGYTF | TRBJ1-2 | 16 | TRBD1 | TRBV7-2 | few
TGTGCCAGCAGTTTAAGGGGGGCGGGGTTCACAGATACGCAGTATTTT | CASSLRGAGFTDTQYF | TRBJ2-3 | 16 | . | TRBV28 | .
TGTGCCAGCAGGCGGGGCTACAGGGGGGGTCCCCCTGAAGCTTTCTTT | CASRRGYRGGPPEAFF | TRBJ1-1 | 16 | TRBD1 | TRBV28 | .
TGTGCCAGCAGCCGTGGACCGGGGCGAGACACCGGGGAGCTGTTTTTT | CASSRGPGRDTGELFF | TRBJ2-2 | 16 | . | TRBV7-9 | .
TGTGCCAGCAGCGGCTTTCTAGTAGGTGAGCAGTTCTTC | CASSGFLVGEQFF | TRBJ2-1 | 13 | . | TRBV2 | .
TGCGCCAGCAGCGGCCGGGAGCTTGTGGAGACCCAGTACTTC | CASSGRELVETQYF | TRBJ2-5 | 14 | . | TRBV5-1 | .
TGCGCCAGCAGCCAAGCCGAGCGGGAGGAAAAACTGTTTTTT | CASSQAEREEKLFF | TRBJ1-4 | 14 | . | TRBV4-1 | .
TGTGCCAGCAGCCCGAGGACTGAAGCTTTCTTT | CASSPRTEAFF | TRBJ1-1 | 11 | . | TRBV28 | .
TGTGCCAGCAGCTTAGTTGGGGATAGGCAGCCCCAGCATTTT | CASSLVGDRQPQHF | TRBJ1-5 | 14 | . | TRBV7-2 | .
TGTGCCAGCAGCATTGGTGGACAGATTTTGTATGGCTACACCTTC | CASSIGGQILYGYTF | TRBJ1-2 | 15 | . | TRBV5-4 | .
TGTGCCACCAGCAGAGACACGGAAGATACGCAGTATTTT | CATSRDTEDTQYF | TRBJ2-3 | 13 | . | TRBV15 | few
TGTGCCAGCAGCTTAGGAGATACGGGCTACTATGGCTACACCTTC | CASSLGDTGYYGYTF | TRBJ1-2 | 15 | . | TRBV7-9 | .
TGTGCCAGCAGCTCCAGGGGACAGATTGAACAAGGAGCTTTCTTT | CASSSRGQIEQGAFF | TRBJ1-1 | 15 | TRBD1 | TRBV11-2 | .
TGTGCCACCAGCAGAGTTCTAGCGGGCCCCTACGAGCAGTACTTC | CATSRVLAGPYEQYF | TRBJ2-7 | 15 | TRBD2 | TRBV15 | .
TGCGCCAGCAGCACCGGACAGGGGTTTTCGCATGAGCAGTTCTTC | CASSTGQGFSHEQFF | TRBJ2-1 | 15 | TRBD1 | TRBV5-1 | .